What follows are 26 T cell receptor beta chains derived from one specimen sequenced in a study of T-cell memory formation after mild COVID-19. TCRdb reprocessed the 5' RACE reads with MiXCR, giving one entry per CDR3 protein. The sample yields hundreds of thousands of distinct CDR3 sequences, about 17% seen once. Source material: PBMCs or a T cell subset sorted from them (not recorded which). Source of these receptors: a man aged 18-30 years who had mild COVID-19 (a few samples of this study predate the infection). Cell type and time point are not known.

This clonotype was recorded once. V usage is TRBV20-1 and J usage is TRBJ1-1; possible D gene TRBD1, 5 bases. Trimming removed 4 bases at V and 1 base at J, with 10 bases between. Germline lookup yields CDR1 DFQATT and CDR2 SNEGSKA (reference sequence). The CDR3 extends over 13 amino acids. DNA of the CDR3: TGCAGTGCTACTAAAGGACAGAACACTGAAGCTTTCTTT. Amino acid sequence: CSATKGQNTEAFF.

This clonotype was seen a handful of times. V gene TRBV4-1 combines with J gene TRBJ2-1; D is ambiguous. The CDR3 contains 14 residues. The V end was cut by 0 bases, the J end by 9 bases, with 12 bases between. Germline CDR1 is MGHRA and CDR2 is YSYEKL. The CDR3 sequence is CASSQDEGWGEQFF. CDR3 DNA sequence: TGCGCCAGCAGCCAAGACGAAGGATGGGGTGAGCAGTTCTTC.

The J gene is TRBJ2-7, the V gene TRBV7-9; D is unclear. V dropped 1 base and J dropped 2 bases, with 12 bases sitting between them. Germline V gene sequence: CDR1 SEHNR, CDR2 FQNEAQ (reference sequence). The CDR3 covers 15 residues. The DNA of the CDR3 is TGTGCCAGCAGCTTAGAGGTCAGTCTTACCTACGAGCAGTACTTC. This translates into CASSLEVSLTYEQYF.

This chain links TRBV7-9 with TRBJ1-6; unclear D gene. V lost 1 base to trimming and J lost 11 bases, with 15 bases between them. The CDR3 runs to 15 residues. Germline V gene sequence: CDR1 SEHNR, CDR2 FQNEAQ (reference sequence). The CDR3 DNA follows: TGTGCCAGCAGCTTAGATTTGCCCTGGACGGCACCCCTCCACTTT. As protein: CASSLDLPWTAPLHF.

This clonotype was recorded a few times. The chain couples TRBV12-3 or TRBV12-4 to TRBJ2-1; TRBD2 agrees at 9 bases. V trimming: 6 bases; J trimming: 0 bases; junction bases outside the gene matches: 18. The CDR3 has 20 amino acids. The CDR3 loop reads CASSRVERGVPSRSYNEQFF. The CDR3 region has the DNA TGTGCCAGCAGCAGAGTGGAGCGGGGGGTCCCAAGCCGCTCCTACAATGAGCAGTTCTTC.

The chain employs TRBV6-5 and TRBJ2-1; TRBD1 might be the D (7 bases). The V end lost 2 bases, the J end lost 3 bases, and 14 bases lay between the germline ends. Per the germline V gene, CDR1 is MNHEY and CDR2 is SVGAGI. The CDR3 runs 16 residues. CDR3 coding DNA: TGTGCCAGCAGTTACGGAGGGGGCTCCCTCTACAATGAGCAGTTCTTC. It is translated as CASSYGGGSLYNEQFF.

The V gene is TRBV4-3, the J gene TRBJ2-7; the D is unclear. The germline V gene has CDR1 LGHNA and CDR2 YSLEER. V gave up 0 bases and J gave up 2 bases, with 8 bases separating them. This CDR3 has 14 residues. CDR3 nucleotide sequence: TGCGCCAGCAGCCAAGACCCTGGGGCCTACGAGCAGTACTTC. This gives the protein CASSQDPGAYEQYF.

The chain combines TRBV7-2 with TRBJ1-2, with D possibly TRBD1 on 5 matching bases. The CDR3 runs 16 residues. V lost 1 base and J 7 bases, leaving 19 bases between the germline ends. The germline CDR1 and CDR2 sequences are SGHTA and FQGNSA. The CDR3 nucleotides are TGTGCCAGCAGCTTAGATCCGGGACGGATATCCTTTGGCTACACCTTC. Translation gives CASSLDPGRISFGYTF. The complete variable domain, with remaining parts taken from reference TRBV7-2 and TRBJ1-2, reads GAGVSQSPSNKVTEKGKDVELRCDPISGHTALYWYRQSLGQGLEFLIYFQGNSAPDKSGLPSDRFSAERTGGSVSTLTIQRTQQEDSAVYLCASSLDPGRISFGYTFGSGTRLTVV.

J is TRBJ2-2 and V is TRBV4-3; 7 bases match TRBD2. Germline CDR1 and CDR2: LGHNA and YSLEER. Losses at the gene ends were 4 bases for V and 3 bases for J; bases not matched to a gene: 8. The CDR3 spans 16 residues. CDR3 region: CASSLDPRGDTGELFF. The CDR3 bases are TGCGCCAGCAGCCTGGACCCCCGGGGGGACACCGGGGAGCTGTTTTTT.

This clonotype was picked up a small number of times. CDR3 nucleotide sequence: TGTGCCAGCAGTGAGACAGGGGGGGAAAAACTGTTTTTT. Its translation is CASSETGGEKLFF. The chain is built from TRBV6-1 and TRBJ1-4; 9 positions agree with TRBD1. The CDR3 is 13 residues long. Trimming cost V 3 bases and J 8 bases; bases outside gene matches: 1. Germline V lookup: CDR1 MNHNS, CDR2 SASEGT.

The chain is built from TRBV5-1 and TRBJ2-7; possibly TRBD2 for D (5 bases). Germline-derived CDR1 and CDR2 are SGHRS and YFSETQ. The CDR3 runs 14 residues. The V end was cut by 4 bases, the J end by 6 bases, with 17 bases between. The chain's CDR3 is CASSGSGSNLEQYF. CDR3 nucleotide sequence: TGCGCCAGCAGCGGTTCGGGATCTAATCTCGAGCAGTACTTC. The whole variable domain, remainder taken from reference TRBV5-1 and TRBJ2-7, is KAGVTQTPRYLIKTRGQQVTLSCSPISGHRSVSWYQQTPGQGLQFLFEYFSETQRNKGNFPGRFSGRQFSNSRSEMNVSTLELGDSALYLCASSGSGSNLEQYFGPGTRLTVT.

This clonotype showed up many times. This chain links TRBV24-1 with TRBJ2-1, with D possibly TRBD1 on 5 matching bases. Germline-derived CDR1 and CDR2 are KGHDR and SFDVKD. The V end was cut by 5 bases, the J end by 9 bases, with 13 bases between. The CDR3 is 13 amino acids. CDR3 loop: CATSVAGNFEQFF. For the CDR3, the DNA is TGTGCCACCAGTGTGGCAGGGAATTTTGAGCAGTTCTTC.

The table lists this clonotype with a few counts. This chain links TRBV4-2 with TRBJ2-2; D is uncertain. Germline V gene sequence: CDR1 LGHNA, CDR2 YNFKEQ. This CDR3 region has 14 residues. V was trimmed by 0 bases and J by 4 bases, leaving 6 bases between them. This CDR3 is CASSQDPPTGELFF. CDR3 nucleotides: TGTGCCAGCAGCCAAGATCCACCCACCGGGGAGCTGTTTTTT.

J is TRBJ2-7 and V is TRBV27; 9 bases are a match to TRBD1. CDR1 MNHEY and CDR2 SMNVEV come from the germline V gene (reference sequence). The CDR3 contains 12 residues. J lost 5 bases, V lost 6 bases, and 2 bases had no gene match. As DNA, the CDR3 is TGTGCCAGCAGACAGGGGGCCAACGAGCAGTACGTC. As protein: CASRQGANEQYV.

This clonotype was seen more than once but under ten times. The genes are TRBV28 and TRBJ2-7, with TRBD1 matching over 8 bases. CDR1 is MDHEN, CDR2 SYDVKM, per germline. Trimming at V came to 4 bases and at J to 2 bases, leaving 4 bases not matched to a gene. This CDR3 is 14 amino acids long. Here the CDR3 reads CASSYGQGTYEQYV. CDR3 DNA: TGTGCCAGCAGTTACGGACAGGGAACCTACGAGCAGTACGTC.

The CDR3 nucleotides are TGTGCCAGCAGTTTTTTGGCGGGAACCTACAATGAGCAGTTCTTC. Protein: CASSFLAGTYNEQFF. The genes are TRBV12-3 or TRBV12-4 and TRBJ2-1, with D possibly being TRBD2 (6 bases). The CDR3 spans 15 residues. Trimming pared 3 bases from V and 2 bases from J, leaving 11 bases between.

In this sample, this clonotype turned up a few times. The V gene is TRBV6-6, the J gene TRBJ2-3; D not certain. The V end lost 6 bases, the J end lost 4 bases, and 8 bases lay between the germline ends. The CDR3 has 12 residues. The germline V gene encodes CDR1 MNHNY and CDR2 SVGAGI (reference sequence). CDR3 coding DNA: TGTGCCAGCAGACTTACGGCAGATACGCAGTATTTT. It encodes CASRLTADTQYF.

The rearrangement uses TRBV5-1 and TRBJ2-7, with 15 bases that match TRBD2. The V gene's germline CDR1 is SGHRS and CDR2 YFSETQ. The CDR3 consists of 16 residues. Trimming cost V 6 bases and J 2 bases; bases outside gene matches: 6. CDR3 loop: CASTPGLAGGPYEQYF. DNA of the CDR3: TGCGCCAGCACCCCGGGACTAGCGGGGGGTCCCTACGAGCAGTACTTC. Variable domain in full (rest from reference TRBV5-1 and TRBJ2-7): KAGVTQTPRYLIKTRGQQVTLSCSPISGHRSVSWYQQTPGQGLQFLFEYFSETQRNKGNFPGRFSGRQFSNSRSEMNVSTLELGDSALYLCASTPGLAGGPYEQYFGPGTRLTVT.

V gene TRBV5-1 combines with J gene TRBJ2-3; D call uncertain. The germline CDR1 and CDR2 sequences are SGHRS and YFSETQ. V lost 5 bases, J lost 6 bases, and 16 bases lay in between. This CDR3 region has 14 residues. CDR3 DNA sequence: TGCGCCAGCAGAGAGTTGAGTGGCAAGGATACGCAGTATTTT. This sequence encodes CASRELSGKDTQYF.

This clonotype was seen at least ten times. The chain couples TRBV3-1 to TRBJ2-1; TRBD1 might be the D (5 bases). Trimming pared 2 bases from V and 2 bases from J, leaving 10 bases between. The CDR3 covers 15 residues. Germline-derived CDR1 and CDR2 are LGHDT and YNNKEL (reference sequence). CDR3 residues: CASSQRRGTYNEQFF. The CDR3 DNA follows: TGTGCCAGCAGCCAAAGAAGGGGTACCTACAATGAGCAGTTCTTC.

Only a few counts were recorded for this clonotype. This rearrangement joins TRBV5-4 to TRBJ1-2; D is possibly TRBD1 (6 bases). Per germline, CDR1 SGHNT and CDR2 YYREEE (reference sequence). CDR3 length equals 14 residues. Trimming took 5 bases from V and 7 from J, leaving 18 bases between them. The CDR3 nucleotides are TGTGCCAGCAGTTTACTACTACAGGGACCTGGCTACACCTTC. Its protein product is CASSLLLQGPGYTF.

The chain has TRBV11-2 and TRBJ1-6; the D is unclear. The CDR3 is 18 amino acids. Trimming left V 5 bases short and J 9 bases short, with 26 bases between. CDR1 and CDR2 (germline): SGHAT, FQNNGV. CDR3 region: CASSPVVRGVGSSSPLHF. The CDR3 DNA reads as TGTGCCAGCAGCCCCGTTGTTCGCGGGGTTGGATCGAGTTCACCCCTCCACTTT.

This clonotype was picked up many times. The chain recombines TRBV5-1 with TRBJ1-4; 8 bases line up with TRBD1. The ends lost 4 bases at V and 6 bases at J; junction bases unmatched: 17. The CDR3 is 18 amino acids. Germline V gene sequence: CDR1 SGHRS, CDR2 YFSETQ. The DNA for the CDR3 is TGCGCCAGCAGCGTTGTTCCTCCGGGACAGGAGCAACATGAAAAACTGTTTTTT. This translates into CASSVVPPGQEQHEKLFF.

This chain links TRBV28 with TRBJ2-3; TRBD2 aligns across 11 bases. CDR1 and CDR2 (germline): MDHEN, SYDVKM. CDR3 length: 14 amino acids. J lost 0 bases, V lost 11 bases, and 4 bases had no gene match. The CDR3 DNA sequence: TGTGCCGGGAGACTAGCGGGGAGCACAGATACGCAGTATTTT. Protein sequence: CAGRLAGSTDTQYF.

This clonotype was detected ten times or more. The CDR3: CASSPAGLAKNIQYF. The CDR3 DNA sequence: TGTGCCAGCAGTCCCGCGGGCTTAGCCAAAAACATTCAGTACTTC. V gene TRBV12-3 or TRBV12-4 combines with J gene TRBJ2-4, with a weak D call TRBD2 (5 bases). This CDR3 spans 15 amino acids. V gave up 5 bases and J gave up 0 bases, with 11 bases separating them.

The chain combines TRBV11-2 with TRBJ2-5, with D perhaps TRBD1 (5 bases). This CDR3 region has 16 residues. Germline V gene data show CDR1 as SGHAT and CDR2 as FQNNGV. Trimming removed 0 bases from V and 5 bases from J, with 16 bases in between. As DNA, the CDR3 is TGTGCCAGCAGCTTAGATCTGGGCAGGGCATCGGAGACCCAGTACTTC. This sequence encodes CASSLDLGRASETQYF.